Below are 8 T cell receptor beta chains sequenced from a single sample in a study of blood T cell repertoires in COVID-19. The method was immunoSEQ multiplex PCR; TCRdb's version includes in-frame clones alone and lacks a portion of them. Of about 220,000 clones in the sample, roughly 84% were seen once. The material sequenced was PBMCs or T cells enriched from blood (not recorded which). The receptors stem from a middle-aged woman who had recovered from COVID-19.

The chain couples TRBV5-5 to TRBJ1-5; 9 positions match TRBD1. Germline V CDR1 and CDR2: SGHKS, YYEKEE (reference sequence). The J segment lost 2 bases and the V segment lost 4 bases, leaving 1 base of the junction unmatched. CDR3 length: 14 amino acids. CDR3 sequence (DNA): TGTGCCAGCAGCGGGACAGGGCGCAATCAGCCCCAGCATTTT. Encoded protein: CASSGTGRNQPQHF. The full variable domain, with the rest looked up from reference TRBV5-5 and TRBJ1-5, is DAGVTQSPTHLIKTRGQQVTLRCSPISGHKSVSWYQQVLGQGPQFIFQYYEKEERGRGNFPDRFSARQFPNYSSELNVNALLLGDSALYLCASSGTGRNQPQHFGDGTRLSIL.

The chain joins TRBV28 to TRBJ1-2; TRBD1 might be the D (5 bases). Germline V gene lookup returns CDR1 MDHEN and CDR2 SYDVKM. V dropped 2 bases and J dropped 8 bases, with 9 bases sitting between them. CDR3 length equals 12 residues. DNA of the CDR3: TGTGCCAGCAGTTTAGCAGGGTCCGGCTACACCTTC. It is translated as CASSLAGSGYTF.

The chain couples TRBV7-9 to TRBJ2-5; TRBD1 matches 10 bases. Germline CDR1 SEHNR, CDR2 FQNEAQ (reference sequence). The CDR3 consists of 14 residues. Trimming at V came to 3 bases and at J to 7 bases, leaving 5 bases not matched to a gene. The CDR3 coding sequence is TGTGCCAGCAGCTTGGACAGGGGGTTTGGGACCCAGTACTTC. The encoded protein is CASSLDRGFGTQYF.

The V gene is TRBV2, the J gene TRBJ2-2; a possible D gene is TRBD1 (6 bases). CDR1 and CDR2 from the germline V gene are SNHLY and FYNNEI. Trimming removed 6 bases from V and 0 bases from J, with 8 bases in between. This CDR3 has 14 residues. In DNA, the CDR3 is TGTGCCAGCAGGGGGGACACGAACACCGGGGAGCTGTTTTTT. Its protein is CASRGDTNTGELFF.

The rearrangement uses TRBV18 and TRBJ1-2; 8 bases match TRBD1. The CDR3 totals 13 residues. Trimming removed 3 bases from V and 4 bases from J; junction bases left unmatched: 1. CDR1 is KGHSH and CDR2 is LQKENI in the germline V gene. The CDR3 coding sequence is TGTGCCAGCTCACCCGACAGGGGCTATGGCTACACCTTC. Amino acid sequence: CASSPDRGYGYTF.

The chain has TRBV6-1 and TRBJ2-3; 10 positions agree with TRBD2. Germline CDR1 and CDR2: MNHNS and SASEGT. The CDR3 extends over 14 amino acids. J lost 4 bases, V lost 5 bases, and 3 bases had no gene match. The CDR3 DNA sequence: TGTGCCAGCAGTCCTAGCGGGAGAGCAGATACGCAGTATTTT. Translation: CASSPSGRADTQYF.

With respect to this clone: Other DNA sequences of this sample code for an identical CDR3. The V call is TRBV3-1 (or the pseudogene TRBV3-2), the J call TRBJ2-5; no clear D gene. In germline, CDR1 is LGHDT, CDR2 YNNKEL (reference sequence). The CDR3 sequence is 13 residues long. Deletions cut 2 bases from V and 2 bases from J, with 6 bases between. The CDR3 sequence: CASSQPDQETQYF. As DNA, the CDR3 is TGTGCCAGCAGCCAACCAGATCAAGAGACCCAGTACTTC.

This chain links TRBV12-3 or TRBV12-4 with TRBJ1-1; D is possibly TRBD1 (5 bases). Trimming left V 6 bases short and J 2 bases short, with 10 bases between. This CDR3 has 13 residues. The CDR3 sequence is CASRLTGNTEAFF. As DNA, the CDR3 is TGTGCCAGCAGGCTCACAGGAAACACTGAAGCTTTCTTT.